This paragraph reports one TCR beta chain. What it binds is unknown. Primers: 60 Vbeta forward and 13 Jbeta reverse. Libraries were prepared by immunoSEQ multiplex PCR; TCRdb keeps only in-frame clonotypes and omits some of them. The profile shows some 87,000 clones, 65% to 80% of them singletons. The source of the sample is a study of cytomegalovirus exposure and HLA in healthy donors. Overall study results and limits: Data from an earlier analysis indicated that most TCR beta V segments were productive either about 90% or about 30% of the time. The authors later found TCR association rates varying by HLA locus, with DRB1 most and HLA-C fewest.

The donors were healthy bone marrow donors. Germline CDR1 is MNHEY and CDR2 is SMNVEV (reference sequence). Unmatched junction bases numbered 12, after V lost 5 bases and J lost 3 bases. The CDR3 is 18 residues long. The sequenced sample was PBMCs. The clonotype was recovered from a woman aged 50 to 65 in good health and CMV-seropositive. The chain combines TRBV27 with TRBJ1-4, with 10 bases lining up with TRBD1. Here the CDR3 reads CASSRPGQGIGANEKLFF. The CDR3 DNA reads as TGTGCCAGCAGTCGCCCGGGACAGGGGATTGGGGCTAATGAAAAACTGTTTTTT.